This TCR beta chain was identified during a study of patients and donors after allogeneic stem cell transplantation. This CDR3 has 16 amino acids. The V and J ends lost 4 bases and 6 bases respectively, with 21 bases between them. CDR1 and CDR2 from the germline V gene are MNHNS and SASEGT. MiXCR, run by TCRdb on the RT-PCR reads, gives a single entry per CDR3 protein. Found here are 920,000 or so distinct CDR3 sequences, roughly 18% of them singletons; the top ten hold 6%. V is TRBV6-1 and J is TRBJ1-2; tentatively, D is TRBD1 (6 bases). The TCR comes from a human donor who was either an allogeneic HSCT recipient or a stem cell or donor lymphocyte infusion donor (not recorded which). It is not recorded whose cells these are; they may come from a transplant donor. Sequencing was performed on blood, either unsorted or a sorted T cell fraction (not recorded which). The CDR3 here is CASSAPIPGTTDGYTF. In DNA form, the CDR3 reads TGTGCCAGCAGTGCCCCAATCCCCGGGACAACGGATGGCTACACCTTC.